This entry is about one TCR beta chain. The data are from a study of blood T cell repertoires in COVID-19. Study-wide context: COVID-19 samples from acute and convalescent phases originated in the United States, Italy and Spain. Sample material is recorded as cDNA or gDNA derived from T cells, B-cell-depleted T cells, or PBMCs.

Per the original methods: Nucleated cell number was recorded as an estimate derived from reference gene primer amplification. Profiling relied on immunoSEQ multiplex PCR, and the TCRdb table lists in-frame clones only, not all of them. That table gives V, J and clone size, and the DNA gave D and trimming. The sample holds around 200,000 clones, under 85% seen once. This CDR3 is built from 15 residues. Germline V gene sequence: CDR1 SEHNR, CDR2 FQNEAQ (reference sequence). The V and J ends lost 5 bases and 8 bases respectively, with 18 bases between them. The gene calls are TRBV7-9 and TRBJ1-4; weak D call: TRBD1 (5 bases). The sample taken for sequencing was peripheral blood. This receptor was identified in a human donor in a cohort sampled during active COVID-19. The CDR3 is CASSPGGGMGEKLFF. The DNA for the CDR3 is TGTGCCAGCAGCCCCGGTGGGGGGATGGGGGAAAAACTGTTTTTT.